The source of this T cell receptor beta chain is a study of neurological immune-mediated disorders. Findings of the study overall: Healthy controls had more TCR clonal expansion than multiple sclerosis, which showed the least, whereas HTLV-1-associated myelopathy showed the most.

Unsorted libraries were prepared from 2 million PBMCs that had been stored at -80 C. The ends were cut back, 4 bases at V and 2 bases at J, with 4 bases in the middle. CDR3 length equals 12 residues. Germline CDR1 reads KGHSH; CDR2 reads LQKENI. This clonotype was observed many times. The antigen is not known. Synthesis of cDNA was carried out by template-switch 5'RACE. The reaction used 10-nucleotide random UMIs. TCRdb passed the 5' RACE reads through MiXCR, listing each CDR3 protein once. The sample has more than 45,000 distinct CDR3 sequences, roughly 11% seen once. The chain combines TRBV18 with TRBJ2-3; D is uncertain. This TCR derives from a man between 60 and 75 years old in good health. The sample consisted of PBMCs. The CDR3: CASSLYTDTQYF. CDR3 DNA sequence: TGTGCCAGCTCACTATACACAGATACGCAGTATTTT. The full variable domain, rest sourced from reference TRBV18 and TRBJ2-3, is NAGVMQNPRHLVRRRGQEARLRCSPMKGHSHVYWYRQLPEEGLKFMVYLQKENIIDESGMPKERFSAEFPKEGPSILRIQQVVRGDSAAYFCASSLYTDTQYFGPGTRLTVL.